Listed here is a single T cell receptor beta chain. The antigen is unknown. V was trimmed by 4 bases and J by 2 bases, leaving 14 bases between them. CDR1 is SGDLS and CDR2 is YYNGEE in the germline V gene. CDR3 length equals 15 residues. The source of the sample is a study of tissue T cells after allogeneic stem cell transplantation. Findings of the study overall: Anatomically similar tissues had similar TCR repertoires within each patient.

Method: immunoSEQ multiplex PCR; TCRdb's copy keeps in-frame clones and lacks some. The sample holds around 3,400 clones, 70% seen once. The chain uses TRBV9 and TRBJ2-3; D is possibly TRBD2 (5 bases). The source was tissue from the right colon, collected at autopsy. This TCR was sampled from a male donor at least 60 years old with lung cancer. The CDR3 protein is CASSPPPLATDTQYF. The CDR3 nucleotides read TGTGCCAGCAGCCCCCCACCTCTAGCCACAGATACGCAGTATTTT.